This record concerns one TCR beta chain sequence. Its matching antigen is unknown. These data originate in a study of shared clonotypes between healthy human individuals. Study results and caveats: Rarefaction demonstrated incomplete sorted-subset sequencing despite large depth.

CDR3 length: 13 amino acids. The germline V gene encodes CDR1 MDHEN and CDR2 SYDVKM. The trim removed 5 bases at V and 13 bases at J, leaving 8 bases unmatched. Method: immunoSEQ multiplex PCR; TCRdb's copy keeps in-frame clones and lacks some. The data show about 600,000 clones, roughly 97% seen once. V is TRBV28 and J is TRBJ1-6; TRBD1 matches 7 bases. The material sequenced was naive CD4+ T cells sorted from blood. Described subset: CD45RA+ positively selected. This clonotype was sampled from a woman aged 30 to 39 in good health. CDR3 DNA sequence: TGTGCCAGCAGTACCCTACAGGGGTCCCCCCTCCACTTT. Protein product: CASSTLQGSPLHF. Looking up the rest from reference TRBV28 and TRBJ1-6 gives the full variable domain: DVKVTQSSRYLVKRTGEKVFLECVQDMDHENMFWYRQDPGLGLRLIYFSYDVKMKEKGDIPEGYSVSREKKERFSLILESASTNQTSMYLCASSTLQGSPLHFGNGTRLTVT.